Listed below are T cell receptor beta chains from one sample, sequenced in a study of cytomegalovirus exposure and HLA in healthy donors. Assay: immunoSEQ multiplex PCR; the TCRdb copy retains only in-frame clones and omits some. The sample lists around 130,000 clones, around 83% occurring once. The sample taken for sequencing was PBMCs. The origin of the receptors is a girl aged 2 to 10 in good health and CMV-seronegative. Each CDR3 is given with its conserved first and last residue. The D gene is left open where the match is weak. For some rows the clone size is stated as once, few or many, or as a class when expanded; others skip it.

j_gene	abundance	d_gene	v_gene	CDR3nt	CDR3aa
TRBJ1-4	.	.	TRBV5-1	TGCGCCAGCTCCGGTATGGGACTAGGGAATGAAAAACTGTTTTTT	CASSGMGLGNEKLFF
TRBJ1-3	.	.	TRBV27	TGTGCCAGCTATGGCCCTAGCTCCGGAGGAAACACCATATATTTT	CASYGPSSGGNTIYF
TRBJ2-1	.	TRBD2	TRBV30	TGTGCCTGGAGGACTAGCGGGAGTGTCGGTGAGCAGTTCTTC	CAWRTSGSVGEQFF
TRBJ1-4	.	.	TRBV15	TGTGCCACCAGCAGGGCAGCAACTAATGAAAAACTGTTTTTT	CATSRAATNEKLFF
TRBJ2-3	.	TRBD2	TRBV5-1	TGCGCCAGCAGCCCCCTCGGGACTACTAGCACAGATACGCAGTATTTT	CASSPLGTTSTDTQYF
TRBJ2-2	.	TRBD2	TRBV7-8	TGTGCCAGCAGCTCCCGGACTAGCGGGAGCGGCGGGGAGCTGTTTTTT	CASSSRTSGSGGELFF
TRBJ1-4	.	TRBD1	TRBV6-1	TGTGCCAGCAGTGAAGCGTCCGGGACAGGGAATGAAAAACTGTTTTTT	CASSEASGTGNEKLFF
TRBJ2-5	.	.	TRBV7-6	TGTGCCAGCAGCTTAGAGGCAGGCCCCCATCGGGAGACCCAGTACTTC	CASSLEAGPHRETQYF
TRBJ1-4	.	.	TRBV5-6	TGTGCCAGCAGTAGACGGGGGGCTAATGAAAAACTGTTTTTT	CASSRRGANEKLFF
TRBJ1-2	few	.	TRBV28	TGTGCCAGCAGTTCACAGTTAGGTGGCTACACCTTC	CASSSQLGGYTF
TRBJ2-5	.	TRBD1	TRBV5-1	TGCGCCAGCAGCCCCCAGGGGGCGGGAGAGACCCAGTACTTC	CASSPQGAGETQYF
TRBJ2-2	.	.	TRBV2	TGTGCCAGCGAGGGGGACAACACCGGGGAGCTGTTTTTT	CASEGDNTGELFF
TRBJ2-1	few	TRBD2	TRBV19	TGTGCCAGTAGCCTCCGGACTAGCGGGAACTATGAGCAGTTCTTC	CASSLRTSGNYEQFF
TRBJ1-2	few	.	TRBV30	TGTGCCTGGAGTGTAATGATGCTTCAGGGATCCTATGGCTACACCTTC	CAWSVMMLQGSYGYTF
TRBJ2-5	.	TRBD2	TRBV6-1	TGTGCCAGCACCGGGCGCGGGGGATCCCAGTACTTC	CASTGRGGSQYF
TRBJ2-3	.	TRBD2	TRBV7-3	TGTGCCAGCAGCTTCCTACCGCAGCGGGAGAGCACAGATACGCAGTATTTT	CASSFLPQRESTDTQYF
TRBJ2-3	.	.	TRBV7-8	TGTGCCAGCAGCTTGGGGGCCTCCACAGATACGCAGTATTTT	CASSLGASTDTQYF
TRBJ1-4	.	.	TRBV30	TGTGCCTGGAGTGTACTAGTCGGTGAACTGTTTTTT	CAWSVLVGELFF
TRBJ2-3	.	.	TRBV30	TGTGCCTGGAGTGTATTTGGCAGTGGCGGGATTAGCACAGATACGCAGTATTTT	CAWSVFGSGGISTDTQYF
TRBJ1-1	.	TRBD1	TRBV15	TGTGCCACCAGCAGAGGAGGACAGGGGACGAACACTGAAGCTTTCTTT	CATSRGGQGTNTEAFF
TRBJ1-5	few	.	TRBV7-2	TGTGCCAGCAGCCTAAAAGGGGATCAGCCCCAGCATTTT	CASSLKGDQPQHF
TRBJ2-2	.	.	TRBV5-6	TGTGCCAGCAGCTTGGACAGGGAACCCTTCGAGGACACCGGGGAGCTGTTTTTT	CASSLDREPFEDTGELFF
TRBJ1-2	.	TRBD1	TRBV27	TGTGCCAGCAGTTTAACCGGGGACAGGGGGTTCTATGGCTACACCTTC	CASSLTGDRGFYGYTF
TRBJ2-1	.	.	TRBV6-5	TGTGCCAGCAGTTTAAACAGGGAGCCATACAATGAGCAGTTCTTC	CASSLNREPYNEQFF
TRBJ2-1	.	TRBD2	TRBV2	TGTGCCAGCCGACTAGCGGGGGGCAACAATGAGCAGTTCTTC	CASRLAGGNNEQFF
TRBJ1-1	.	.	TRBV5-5	TGTGCCAGCAGTTCGGACAGTGAAGCTTTCTTT	CASSSDSEAFF
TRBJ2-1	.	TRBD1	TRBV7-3	TGTGCCAGCAGCTTAACCAGTGGGACAGGGGCGAGTGCACGCCAGTTCTTC	CASSLTSGTGASARQFF
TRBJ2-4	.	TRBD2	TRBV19	TGTGCCAGTAACGGGGGGGTGGCCGAAAACATTCAGTACTTC	CASNGGVAENIQYF
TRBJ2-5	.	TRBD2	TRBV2	TGTGCCAGCAGTTCCTCCAGGACTAGCTCGGAGACCCAGTACTTC	CASSSSRTSSETQYF